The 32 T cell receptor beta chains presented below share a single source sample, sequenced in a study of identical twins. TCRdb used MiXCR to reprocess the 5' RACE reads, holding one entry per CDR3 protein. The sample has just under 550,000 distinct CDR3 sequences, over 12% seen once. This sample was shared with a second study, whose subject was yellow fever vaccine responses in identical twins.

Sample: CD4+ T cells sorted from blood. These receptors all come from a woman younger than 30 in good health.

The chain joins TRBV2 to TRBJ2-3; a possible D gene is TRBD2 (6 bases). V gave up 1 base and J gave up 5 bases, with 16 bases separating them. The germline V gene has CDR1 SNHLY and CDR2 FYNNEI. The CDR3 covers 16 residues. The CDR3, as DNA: TGTGCCAGCAGTGAAGGCCGGCGGGAATGGGAAGATACGCAGTATTTT. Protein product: CASSEGRREWEDTQYF.

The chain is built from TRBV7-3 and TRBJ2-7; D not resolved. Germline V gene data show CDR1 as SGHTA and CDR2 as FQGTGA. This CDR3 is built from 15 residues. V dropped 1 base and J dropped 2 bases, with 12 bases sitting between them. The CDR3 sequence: CASSLSRIAPYEQYF. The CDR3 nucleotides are TGTGCCAGCAGCTTAAGTAGGATTGCGCCCTACGAGCAGTACTTC.

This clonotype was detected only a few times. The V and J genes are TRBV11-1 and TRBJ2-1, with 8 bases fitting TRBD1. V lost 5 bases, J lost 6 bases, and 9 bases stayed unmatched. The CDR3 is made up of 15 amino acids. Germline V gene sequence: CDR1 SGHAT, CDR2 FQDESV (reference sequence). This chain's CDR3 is CASSLNRDRPNEQFF. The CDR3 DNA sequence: TGTGCCAGCAGCCTAAACCGGGACAGGCCCAATGAGCAGTTCTTC.

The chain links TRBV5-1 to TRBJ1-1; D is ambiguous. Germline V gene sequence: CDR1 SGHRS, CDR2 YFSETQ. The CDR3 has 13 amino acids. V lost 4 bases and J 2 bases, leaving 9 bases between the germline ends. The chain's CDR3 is CASSETSNTEAFF. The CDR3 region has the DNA TGCGCCAGCAGCGAAACATCAAACACTGAAGCTTTCTTT. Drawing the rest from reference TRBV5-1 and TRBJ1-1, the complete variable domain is KAGVTQTPRYLIKTRGQQVTLSCSPISGHRSVSWYQQTPGQGLQFLFEYFSETQRNKGNFPGRFSGRQFSNSRSEMNVSTLELGDSALYLCASSETSNTEAFFGQGTRLTVV.

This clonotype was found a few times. The CDR3 is CASSVVASGETQYF. The CDR3 DNA is TGTGCCAGCAGCGTAGTGGCTAGTGGGGAGACCCAGTACTTC. V usage is TRBV9 and J usage is TRBJ2-5, with unresolved D. CDR1 and CDR2 from the germline V gene are SGDLS and YYNGEE. Trimming stripped 0 bases from V and 5 bases from J, with 11 bases between. The CDR3 consists of 14 residues.

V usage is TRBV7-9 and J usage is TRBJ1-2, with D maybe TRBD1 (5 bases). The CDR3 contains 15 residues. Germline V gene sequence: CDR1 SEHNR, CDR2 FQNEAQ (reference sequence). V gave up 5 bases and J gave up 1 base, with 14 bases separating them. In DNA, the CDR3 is TGTGCCAGCAGCCTACGACAGCAAAATAACTATGGCTACACCTTC. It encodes CASSLRQQNNYGYTF.

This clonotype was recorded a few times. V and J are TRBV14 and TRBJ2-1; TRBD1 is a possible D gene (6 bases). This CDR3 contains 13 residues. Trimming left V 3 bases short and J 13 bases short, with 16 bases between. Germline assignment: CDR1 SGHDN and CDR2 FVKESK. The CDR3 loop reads CASSQGTRRPQFF. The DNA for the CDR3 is TGTGCCAGCAGCCAGGGGACAAGGCGGCCCCAGTTCTTC.

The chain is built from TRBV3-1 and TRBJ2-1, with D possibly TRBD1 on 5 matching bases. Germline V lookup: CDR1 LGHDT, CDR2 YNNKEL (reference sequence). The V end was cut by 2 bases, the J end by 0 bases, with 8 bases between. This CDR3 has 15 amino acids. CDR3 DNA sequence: TGTGCCAGCAGCCAAACCCAGGGCTCCTACAATGAGCAGTTCTTC. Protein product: CASSQTQGSYNEQFF.

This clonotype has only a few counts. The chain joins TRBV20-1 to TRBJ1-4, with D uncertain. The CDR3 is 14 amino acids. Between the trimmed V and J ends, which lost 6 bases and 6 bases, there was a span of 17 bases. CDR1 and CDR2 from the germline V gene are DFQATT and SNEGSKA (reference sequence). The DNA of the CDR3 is TGCAGTGCCCCCCTTTTTGCCTTGGATGAAAAACTGTTTTTT. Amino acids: CSAPLFALDEKLFF.

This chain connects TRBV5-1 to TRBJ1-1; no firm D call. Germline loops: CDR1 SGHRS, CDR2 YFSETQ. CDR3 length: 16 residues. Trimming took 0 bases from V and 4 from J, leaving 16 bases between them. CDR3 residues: CASSLASRVSITEAFF. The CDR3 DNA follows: TGCGCCAGCAGCTTGGCCTCGAGGGTATCGATCACTGAAGCTTTCTTT. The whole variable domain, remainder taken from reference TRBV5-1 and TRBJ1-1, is KAGVTQTPRYLIKTRGQQVTLSCSPISGHRSVSWYQQTPGQGLQFLFEYFSETQRNKGNFPGRFSGRQFSNSRSEMNVSTLELGDSALYLCASSLASRVSITEAFFGQGTRLTVV.

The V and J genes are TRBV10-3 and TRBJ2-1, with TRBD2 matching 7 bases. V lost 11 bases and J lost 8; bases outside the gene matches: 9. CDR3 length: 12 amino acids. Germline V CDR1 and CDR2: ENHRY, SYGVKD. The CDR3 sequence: CARGRDPYEQFF. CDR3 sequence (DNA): TGTGCCCGAGGGAGGGATCCGTATGAGCAGTTCTTC.

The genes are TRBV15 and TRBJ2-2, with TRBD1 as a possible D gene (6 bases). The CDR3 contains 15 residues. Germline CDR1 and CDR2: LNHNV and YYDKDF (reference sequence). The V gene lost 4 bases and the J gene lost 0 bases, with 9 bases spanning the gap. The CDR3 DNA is TGTGCCACCAGCAAGAGGACAGCGAACACCGGGGAGCTGTTTTTT. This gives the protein CATSKRTANTGELFF.

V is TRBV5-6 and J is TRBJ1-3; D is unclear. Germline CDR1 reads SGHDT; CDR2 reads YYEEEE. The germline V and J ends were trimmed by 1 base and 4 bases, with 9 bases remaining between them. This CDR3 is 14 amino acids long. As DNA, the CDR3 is TGTGCCAGCAGCTTGCCGGGAACGGGAAACACCATATATTTT. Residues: CASSLPGTGNTIYF.

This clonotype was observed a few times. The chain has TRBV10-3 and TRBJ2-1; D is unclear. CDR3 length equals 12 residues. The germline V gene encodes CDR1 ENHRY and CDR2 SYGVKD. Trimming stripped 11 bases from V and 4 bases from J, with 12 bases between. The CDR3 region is CAASSRYNEQFF. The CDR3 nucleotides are TGTGCCGCATCGAGCAGGTACAATGAGCAGTTCTTC.

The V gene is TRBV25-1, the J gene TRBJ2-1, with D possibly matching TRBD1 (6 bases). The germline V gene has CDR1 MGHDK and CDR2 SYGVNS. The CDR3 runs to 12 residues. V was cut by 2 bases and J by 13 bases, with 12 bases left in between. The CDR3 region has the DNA TGTGCCAGCAGTGAAAGACAGGTTGAACAGTTCTTC. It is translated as CASSERQVEQFF.

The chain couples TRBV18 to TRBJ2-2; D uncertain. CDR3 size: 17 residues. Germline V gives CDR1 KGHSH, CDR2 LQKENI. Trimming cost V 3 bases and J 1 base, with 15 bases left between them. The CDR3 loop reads CASSPRFDSLNTGELFF. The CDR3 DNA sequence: TGTGCCAGCTCACCGCGTTTCGACTCTTTGAACACCGGGGAGCTGTTTTTT. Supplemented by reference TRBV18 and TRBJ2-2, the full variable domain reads NAGVMQNPRHLVRRRGQEARLRCSPMKGHSHVYWYRQLPEEGLKFMVYLQKENIIDESGMPKERFSAEFPKEGPSILRIQQVVRGDSAAYFCASSPRFDSLNTGELFFGEGSRLTVL.

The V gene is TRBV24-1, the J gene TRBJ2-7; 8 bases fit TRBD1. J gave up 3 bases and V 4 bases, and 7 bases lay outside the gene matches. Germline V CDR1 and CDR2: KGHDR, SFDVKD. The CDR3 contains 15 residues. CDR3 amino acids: CATSDPGTGIYEQYF. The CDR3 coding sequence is TGTGCCACCAGTGACCCCGGGACAGGAATCTACGAGCAGTACTTC.

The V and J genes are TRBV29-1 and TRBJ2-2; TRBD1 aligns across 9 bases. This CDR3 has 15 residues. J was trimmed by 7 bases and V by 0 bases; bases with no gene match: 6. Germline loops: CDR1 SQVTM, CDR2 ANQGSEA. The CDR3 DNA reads TGCAGCGTTGAAGATACGGGGACAGGGATCGGGGAGCTGTTTTTT. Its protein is CSVEDTGTGIGELFF.

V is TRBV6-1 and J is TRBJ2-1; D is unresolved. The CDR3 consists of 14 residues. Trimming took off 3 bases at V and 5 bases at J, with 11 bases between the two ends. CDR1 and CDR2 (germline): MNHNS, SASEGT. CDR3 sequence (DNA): TGTGCCAGCAGTGACCTCATGGCCGACAATGAGCAGTTCTTC. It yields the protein CASSDLMADNEQFF.

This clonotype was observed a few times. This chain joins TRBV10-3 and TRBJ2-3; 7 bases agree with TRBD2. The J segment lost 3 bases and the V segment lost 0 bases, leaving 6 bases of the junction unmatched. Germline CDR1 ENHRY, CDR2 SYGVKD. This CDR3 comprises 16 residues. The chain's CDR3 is CAISESERDGTDTQYF. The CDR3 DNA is TGTGCCATCAGTGAGTCGGAGCGGGACGGTACAGATACGCAGTATTTT.

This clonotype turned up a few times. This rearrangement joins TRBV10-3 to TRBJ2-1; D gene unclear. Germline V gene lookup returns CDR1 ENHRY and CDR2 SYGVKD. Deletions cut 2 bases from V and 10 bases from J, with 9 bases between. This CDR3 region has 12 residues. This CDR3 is CAISEIQWEQFF. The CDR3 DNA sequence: TGTGCCATCAGTGAGATACAGTGGGAGCAGTTCTTC.

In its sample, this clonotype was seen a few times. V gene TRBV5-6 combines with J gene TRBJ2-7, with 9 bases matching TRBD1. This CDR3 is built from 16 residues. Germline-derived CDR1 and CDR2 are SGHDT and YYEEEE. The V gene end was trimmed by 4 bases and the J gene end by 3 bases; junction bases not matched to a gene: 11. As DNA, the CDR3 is TGTGCCAGCAGCACCCCGGGACAGGGTGTCCTCTACGAGCAGTACGTC. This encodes CASSTPGQGVLYEQYV.

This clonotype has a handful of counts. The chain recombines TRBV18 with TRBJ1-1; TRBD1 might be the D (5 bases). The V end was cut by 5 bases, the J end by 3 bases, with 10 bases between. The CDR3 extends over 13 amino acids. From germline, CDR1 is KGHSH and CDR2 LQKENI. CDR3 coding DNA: TGTGCCAGCTCAGGTGGGGGAGACACTGAAGCTTTCTTT. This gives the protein CASSGGGDTEAFF. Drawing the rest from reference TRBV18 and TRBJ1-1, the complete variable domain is NAGVMQNPRHLVRRRGQEARLRCSPMKGHSHVYWYRQLPEEGLKFMVYLQKENIIDESGMPKERFSAEFPKEGPSILRIQQVVRGDSAAYFCASSGGGDTEAFFGQGTRLTVV.

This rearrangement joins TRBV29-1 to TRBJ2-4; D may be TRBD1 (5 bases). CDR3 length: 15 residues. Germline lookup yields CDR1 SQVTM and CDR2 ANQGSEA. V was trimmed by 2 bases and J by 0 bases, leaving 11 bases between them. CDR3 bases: TGCAGCGTTGAATCTGGGGCCGGAGCCAAAAACATTCAGTACTTC. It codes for CSVESGAGAKNIQYF.

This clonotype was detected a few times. CDR3 in amino acids: CASSDARTSGDNEQFF. The CDR3 DNA reads TGTGCCAGCAGCGATGCCCGGACTAGCGGGGACAATGAGCAGTTCTTC. This chain uses TRBV11-2 with TRBJ2-1; 12 bases align to TRBD2. V shed 5 bases and J 5 bases; nucleotides not matched to a gene: 7. The CDR3 consists of 16 residues. Germline V gene sequence: CDR1 SGHAT, CDR2 FQNNGV.

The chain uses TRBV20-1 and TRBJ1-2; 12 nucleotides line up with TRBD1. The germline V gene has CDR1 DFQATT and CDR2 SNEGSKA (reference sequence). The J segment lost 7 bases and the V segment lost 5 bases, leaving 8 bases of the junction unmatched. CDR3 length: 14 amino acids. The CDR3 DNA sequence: TGCAGTGCTGAGGGGACAGGGGGCGTCTCTGGCTACACCTTC. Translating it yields CSAEGTGGVSGYTF.

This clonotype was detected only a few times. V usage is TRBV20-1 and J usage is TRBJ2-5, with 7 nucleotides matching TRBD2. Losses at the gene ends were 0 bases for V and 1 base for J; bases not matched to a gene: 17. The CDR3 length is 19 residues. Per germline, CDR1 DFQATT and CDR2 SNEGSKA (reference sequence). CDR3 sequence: CSARDALNILAAGQETQYF. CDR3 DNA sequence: TGCAGTGCTAGAGATGCCCTCAACATTCTAGCGGCCGGCCAAGAGACCCAGTACTTC.

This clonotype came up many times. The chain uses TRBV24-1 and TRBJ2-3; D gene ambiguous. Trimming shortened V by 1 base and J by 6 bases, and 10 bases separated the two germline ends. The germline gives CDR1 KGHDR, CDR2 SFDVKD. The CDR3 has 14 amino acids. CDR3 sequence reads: CATSDLGLQDTQYF. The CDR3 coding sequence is TGTGCCACCAGTGATTTAGGTCTTCAGGATACGCAGTATTTT.

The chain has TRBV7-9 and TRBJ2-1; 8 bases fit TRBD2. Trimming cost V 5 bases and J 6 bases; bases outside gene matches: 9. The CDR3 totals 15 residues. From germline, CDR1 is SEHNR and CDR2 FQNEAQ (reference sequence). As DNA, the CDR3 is TGTGCCAGCAGCAACGGACTAGCTGGGTTCAATGAGCAGTTCTTC. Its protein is CASSNGLAGFNEQFF.

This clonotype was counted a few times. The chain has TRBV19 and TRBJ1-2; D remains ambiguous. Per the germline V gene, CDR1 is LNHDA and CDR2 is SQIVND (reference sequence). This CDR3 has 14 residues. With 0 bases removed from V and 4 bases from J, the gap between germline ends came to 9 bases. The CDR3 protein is CASSIDLYSYGYTF. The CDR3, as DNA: TGTGCCAGTAGTATAGATCTGTACTCCTATGGCTACACCTTC. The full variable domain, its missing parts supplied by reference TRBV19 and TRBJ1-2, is DGGITQSPKYLFRKEGQNVTLSCEQNLNHDAMYWYRQDPGQGLRLIYYSQIVNDFQKGDIAEGYSVSREKKESFPLTVTSAQKNPTAFYLCASSIDLYSYGYTFGSGTRLTVV.

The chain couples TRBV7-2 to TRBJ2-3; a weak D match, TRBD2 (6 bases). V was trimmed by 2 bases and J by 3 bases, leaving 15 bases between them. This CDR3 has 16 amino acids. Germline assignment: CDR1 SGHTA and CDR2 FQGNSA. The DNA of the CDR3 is TGTGCCAGCAGCTTATCCCGACCGGGAGTAACAGATACGCAGTATTTT. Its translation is CASSLSRPGVTDTQYF.

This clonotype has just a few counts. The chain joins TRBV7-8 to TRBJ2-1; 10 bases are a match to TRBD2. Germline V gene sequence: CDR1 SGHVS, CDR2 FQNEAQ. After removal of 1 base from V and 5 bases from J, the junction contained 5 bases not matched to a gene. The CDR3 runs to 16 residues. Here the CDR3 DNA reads TGTGCCAGCAGCTTAGGGGGGACTAGCGCGAACAATGAGCAGTTCTTC. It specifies CASSLGGTSANNEQFF.